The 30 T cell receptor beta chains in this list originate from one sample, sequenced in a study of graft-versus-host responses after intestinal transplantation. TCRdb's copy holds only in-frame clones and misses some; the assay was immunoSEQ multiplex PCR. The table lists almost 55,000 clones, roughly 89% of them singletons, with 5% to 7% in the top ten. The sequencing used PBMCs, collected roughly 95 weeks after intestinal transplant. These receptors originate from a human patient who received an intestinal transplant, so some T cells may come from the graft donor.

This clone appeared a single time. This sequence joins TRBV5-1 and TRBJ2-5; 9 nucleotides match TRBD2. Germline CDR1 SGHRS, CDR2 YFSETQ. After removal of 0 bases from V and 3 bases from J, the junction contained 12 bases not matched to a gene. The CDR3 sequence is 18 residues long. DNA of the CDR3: TGCGCCAGCAGCTTGGTGGCGGTGGGGACTAGCTATAAAGAGACCCAGTACTTC. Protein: CASSLVAVGTSYKETQYF.

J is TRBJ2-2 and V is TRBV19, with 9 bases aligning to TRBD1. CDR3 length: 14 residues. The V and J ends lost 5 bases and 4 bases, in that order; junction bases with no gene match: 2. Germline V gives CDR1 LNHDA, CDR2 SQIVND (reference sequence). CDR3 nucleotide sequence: TGTGCCAGTAGTGACAGGGGGTTCACCGGGGAGCTGTTTTTT. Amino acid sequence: CASSDRGFTGELFF. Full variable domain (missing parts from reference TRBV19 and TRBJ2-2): DGGITQSPKYLFRKEGQNVTLSCEQNLNHDAMYWYRQDPGQGLRLIYYSQIVNDFQKGDIAEGYSVSREKKESFPLTVTSAQKNPTAFYLCASSDRGFTGELFFGEGSRLTVL.

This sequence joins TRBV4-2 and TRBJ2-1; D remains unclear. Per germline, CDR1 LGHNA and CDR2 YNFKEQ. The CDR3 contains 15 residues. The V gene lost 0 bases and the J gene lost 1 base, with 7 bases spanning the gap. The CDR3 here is CASSQELDSYNEQFF. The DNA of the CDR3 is TGTGCCAGCAGCCAAGAATTAGATTCCTACAATGAGCAGTTCTTC.

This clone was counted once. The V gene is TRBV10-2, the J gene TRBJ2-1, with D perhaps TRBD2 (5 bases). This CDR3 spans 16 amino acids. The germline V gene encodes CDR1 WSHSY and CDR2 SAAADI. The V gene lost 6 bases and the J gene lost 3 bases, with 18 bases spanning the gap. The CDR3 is CASSVRPGINYNEQFF. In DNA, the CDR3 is TGCGCCAGCAGCGTCAGACCCGGGATTAACTACAATGAGCAGTTCTTC.

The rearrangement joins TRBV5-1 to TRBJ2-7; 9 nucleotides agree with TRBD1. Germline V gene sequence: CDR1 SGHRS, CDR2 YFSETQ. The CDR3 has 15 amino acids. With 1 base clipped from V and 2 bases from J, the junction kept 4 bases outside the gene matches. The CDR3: CASSLPGTGTYEQYF. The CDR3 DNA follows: TGCGCCAGCAGCTTGCCCGGGACAGGGACCTACGAGCAGTACTTC.

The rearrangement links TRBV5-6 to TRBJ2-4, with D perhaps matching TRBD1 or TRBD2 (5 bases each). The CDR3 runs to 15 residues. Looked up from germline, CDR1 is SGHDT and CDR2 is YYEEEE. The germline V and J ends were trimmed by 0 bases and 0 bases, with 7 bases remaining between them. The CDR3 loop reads CASSLVGAAKNIQYF. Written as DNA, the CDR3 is TGTGCCAGCAGCTTGGTCGGGGCAGCCAAAAACATTCAGTACTTC.

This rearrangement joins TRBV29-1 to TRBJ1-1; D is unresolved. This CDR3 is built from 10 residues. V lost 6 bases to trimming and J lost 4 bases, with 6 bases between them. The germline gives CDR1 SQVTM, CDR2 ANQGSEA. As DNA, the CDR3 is TGCAGCGTACCGAGCACTGAAGCTTTCTTT. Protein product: CSVPSTEAFF.

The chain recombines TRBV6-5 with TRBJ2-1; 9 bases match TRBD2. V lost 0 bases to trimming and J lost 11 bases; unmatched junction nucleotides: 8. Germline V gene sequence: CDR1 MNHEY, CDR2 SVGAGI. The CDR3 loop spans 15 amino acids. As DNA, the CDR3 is TGTGCCAGCAGTTACTCGGCTAGCGGGGAGGGTAAGCAGTTCTTC. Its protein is CASSYSASGEGKQFF.

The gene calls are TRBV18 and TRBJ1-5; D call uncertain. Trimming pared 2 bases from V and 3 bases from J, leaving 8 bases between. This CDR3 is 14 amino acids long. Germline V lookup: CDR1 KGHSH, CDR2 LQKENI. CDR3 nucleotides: TGTGCCAGCTCACCAATCAGAAACAATCAGCCCCAGCATTTT. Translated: CASSPIRNNQPQHF.

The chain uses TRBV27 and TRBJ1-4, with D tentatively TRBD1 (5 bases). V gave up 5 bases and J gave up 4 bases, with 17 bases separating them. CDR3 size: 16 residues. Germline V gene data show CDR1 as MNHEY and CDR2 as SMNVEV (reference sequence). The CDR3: CASSPTLRGYNEKLFF. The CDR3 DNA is TGTGCCAGCAGTCCCACCTTGCGGGGGTATAATGAAAAACTGTTTTTT.

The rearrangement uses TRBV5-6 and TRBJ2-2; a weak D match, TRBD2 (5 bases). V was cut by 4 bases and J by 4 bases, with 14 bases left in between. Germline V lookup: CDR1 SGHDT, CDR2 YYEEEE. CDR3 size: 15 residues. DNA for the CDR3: TGTGCCAGCAGCCCAATATGGGCGGGCACCGGGGAGCTGTTTTTT. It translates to CASSPIWAGTGELFF.

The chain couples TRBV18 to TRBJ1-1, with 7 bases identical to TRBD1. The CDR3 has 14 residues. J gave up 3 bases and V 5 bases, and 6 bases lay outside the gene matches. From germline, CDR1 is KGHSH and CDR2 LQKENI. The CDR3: CASSRGPGDTEAFF. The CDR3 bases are TGTGCCAGCTCAAGGGGGCCGGGGGACACTGAAGCTTTCTTT.

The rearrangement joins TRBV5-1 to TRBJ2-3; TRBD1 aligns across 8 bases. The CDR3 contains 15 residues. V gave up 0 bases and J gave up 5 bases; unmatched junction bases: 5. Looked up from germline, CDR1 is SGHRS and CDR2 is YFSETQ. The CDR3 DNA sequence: TGCGCCAGCAGCTTGGCACAGGGGGTGAAAGATACGCAGTATTTT. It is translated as CASSLAQGVKDTQYF. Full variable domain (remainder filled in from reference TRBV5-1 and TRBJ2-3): KAGVTQTPRYLIKTRGQQVTLSCSPISGHRSVSWYQQTPGQGLQFLFEYFSETQRNKGNFPGRFSGRQFSNSRSEMNVSTLELGDSALYLCASSLAQGVKDTQYFGPGTRLTVL.

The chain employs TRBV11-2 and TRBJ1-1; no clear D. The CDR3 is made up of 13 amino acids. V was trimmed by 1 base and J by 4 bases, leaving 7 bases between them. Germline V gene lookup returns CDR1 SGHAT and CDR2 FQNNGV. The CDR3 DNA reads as TGTGCCAGCAGCTTAGGTCCGGGCACTGAAGCTTTCTTT. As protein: CASSLGPGTEAFF.

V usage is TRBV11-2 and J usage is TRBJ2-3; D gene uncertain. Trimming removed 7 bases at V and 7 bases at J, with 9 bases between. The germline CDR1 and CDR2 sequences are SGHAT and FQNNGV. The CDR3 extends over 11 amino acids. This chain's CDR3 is CASTPSHTQYF. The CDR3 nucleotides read TGTGCCAGCACCCCGAGTCATACGCAGTATTTT.

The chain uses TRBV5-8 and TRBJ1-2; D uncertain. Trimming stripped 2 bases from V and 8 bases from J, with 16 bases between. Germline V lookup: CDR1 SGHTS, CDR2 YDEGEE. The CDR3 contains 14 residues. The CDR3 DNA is TGTGCCAGCAGCTTTCGGTCGGGTTCGGCGGGCTACACCTTC. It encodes CASSFRSGSAGYTF.

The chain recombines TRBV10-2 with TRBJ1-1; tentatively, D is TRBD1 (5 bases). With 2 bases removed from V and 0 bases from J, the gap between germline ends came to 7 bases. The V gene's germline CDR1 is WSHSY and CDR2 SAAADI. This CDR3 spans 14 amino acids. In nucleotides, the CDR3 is TGCGCCAGCAGTGAGCCAGGGATGAACACTGAAGCTTTCTTT. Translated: CASSEPGMNTEAFF.

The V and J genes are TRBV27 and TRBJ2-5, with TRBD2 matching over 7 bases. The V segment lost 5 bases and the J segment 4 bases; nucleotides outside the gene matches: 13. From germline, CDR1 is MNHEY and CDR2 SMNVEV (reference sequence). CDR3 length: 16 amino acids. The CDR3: CASSPISGGTAETQYF. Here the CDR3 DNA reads TGTGCCAGCAGTCCAATTTCCGGGGGGACTGCAGAGACCCAGTACTTC.

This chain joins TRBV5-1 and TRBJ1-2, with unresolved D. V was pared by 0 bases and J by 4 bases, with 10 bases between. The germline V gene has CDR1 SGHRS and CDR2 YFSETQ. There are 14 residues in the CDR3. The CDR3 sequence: CASSLEPGPYGYTF. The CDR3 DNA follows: TGCGCCAGCAGCTTGGAACCCGGTCCCTATGGCTACACCTTC.

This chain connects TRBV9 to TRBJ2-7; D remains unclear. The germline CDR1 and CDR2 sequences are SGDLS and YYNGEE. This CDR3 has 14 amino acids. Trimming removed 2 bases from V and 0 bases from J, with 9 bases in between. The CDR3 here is CASSVGLDSYEQYF. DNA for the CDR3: TGTGCCAGCAGCGTCGGGCTAGACTCCTACGAGCAGTACTTC.

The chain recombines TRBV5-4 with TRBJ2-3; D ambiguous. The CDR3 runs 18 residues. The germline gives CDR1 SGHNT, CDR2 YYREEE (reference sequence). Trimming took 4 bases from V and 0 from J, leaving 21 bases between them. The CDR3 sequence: CASSNFPLSGSSTDTQYF. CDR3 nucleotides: TGTGCCAGCAGCAACTTTCCCTTGTCAGGCTCTAGCACAGATACGCAGTATTTT. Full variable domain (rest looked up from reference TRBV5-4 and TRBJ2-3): ETGVTQSPTHLIKTRGQQVTLRCSSQSGHNTVSWYQQALGQGPQFIFQYYREEENGRGNFPPRFSGLQFPNYSSELNVNALELDDSALYLCASSNFPLSGSSTDTQYFGPGTRLTVL.

Here the CDR3 reads CASTPIAGKYNEQFF. The CDR3 DNA is TGTGCCAGCACCCCTATAGCGGGAAAATACAATGAGCAGTTCTTC. J is TRBJ2-1 and V is TRBV11-2; 8 bases agree with TRBD2. The J segment lost 4 bases and the V segment lost 7 bases, leaving 9 bases of the junction unmatched. Germline CDR1 reads SGHAT; CDR2 reads FQNNGV. The CDR3 has 15 amino acids.

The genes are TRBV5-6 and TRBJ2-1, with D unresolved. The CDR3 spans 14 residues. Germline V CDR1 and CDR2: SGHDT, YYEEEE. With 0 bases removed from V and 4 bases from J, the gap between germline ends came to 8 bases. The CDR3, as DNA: TGTGCCAGCAGCTTGGGGAACTTATACAATGAGCAGTTCTTC. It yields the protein CASSLGNLYNEQFF.

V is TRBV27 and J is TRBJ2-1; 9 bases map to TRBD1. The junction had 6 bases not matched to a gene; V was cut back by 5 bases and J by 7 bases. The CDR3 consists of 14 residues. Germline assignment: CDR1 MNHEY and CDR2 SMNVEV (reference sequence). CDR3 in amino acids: CASSVRGQGNEQFF. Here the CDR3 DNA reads TGTGCCAGCAGTGTCCGAGGACAGGGGAATGAGCAGTTCTTC.

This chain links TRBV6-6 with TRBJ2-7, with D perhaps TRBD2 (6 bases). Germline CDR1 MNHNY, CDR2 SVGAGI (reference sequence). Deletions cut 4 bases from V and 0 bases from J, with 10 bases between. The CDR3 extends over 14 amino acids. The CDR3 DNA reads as TGTGCCAGCAGTTCTGGCGGGGCCTCCTACGAGCAGTACTTC. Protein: CASSSGGASYEQYF.

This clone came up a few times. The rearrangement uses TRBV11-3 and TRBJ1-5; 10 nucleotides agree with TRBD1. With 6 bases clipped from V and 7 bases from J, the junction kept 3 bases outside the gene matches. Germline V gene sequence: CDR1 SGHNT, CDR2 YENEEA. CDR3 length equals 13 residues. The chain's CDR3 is CASSRTGGQPQHF. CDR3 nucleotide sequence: TGTGCCAGCAGTAGGACAGGGGGACAGCCCCAGCATTTT.

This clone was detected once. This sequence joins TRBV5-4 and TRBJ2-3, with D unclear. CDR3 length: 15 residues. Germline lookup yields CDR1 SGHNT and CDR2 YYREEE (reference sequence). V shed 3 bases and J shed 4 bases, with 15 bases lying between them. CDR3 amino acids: CASSSKVEVADTQYF. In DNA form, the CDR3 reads TGTGCCAGCAGCTCGAAGGTAGAAGTGGCAGATACGCAGTATTTT. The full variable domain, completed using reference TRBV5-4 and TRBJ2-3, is ETGVTQSPTHLIKTRGQQVTLRCSSQSGHNTVSWYQQALGQGPQFIFQYYREEENGRGNFPPRFSGLQFPNYSSELNVNALELDDSALYLCASSSKVEVADTQYFGPGTRLTVL.

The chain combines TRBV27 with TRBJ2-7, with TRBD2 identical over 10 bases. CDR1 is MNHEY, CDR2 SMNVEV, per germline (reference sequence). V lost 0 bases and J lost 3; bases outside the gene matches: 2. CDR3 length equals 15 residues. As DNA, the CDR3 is TGTGCCAGCAGTTTATCGGGGACTAGCGTCTACGAGCAGTACTTC. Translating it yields CASSLSGTSVYEQYF.

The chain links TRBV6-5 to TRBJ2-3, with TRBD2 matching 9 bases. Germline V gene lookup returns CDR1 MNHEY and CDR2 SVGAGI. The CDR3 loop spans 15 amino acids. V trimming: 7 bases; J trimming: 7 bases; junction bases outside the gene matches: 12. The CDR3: CASTAAGGLGNTQYF. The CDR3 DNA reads TGTGCCAGCACGGCGGCGGGGGGGCTGGGGAATACGCAGTATTTT.

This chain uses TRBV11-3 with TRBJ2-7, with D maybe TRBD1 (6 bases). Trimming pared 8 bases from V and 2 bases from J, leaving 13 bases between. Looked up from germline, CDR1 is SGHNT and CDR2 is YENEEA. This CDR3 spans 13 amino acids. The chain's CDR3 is CASGSQGTYEQYF. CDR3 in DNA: TGTGCCAGCGGATCACAGGGTACCTACGAGCAGTACTTC. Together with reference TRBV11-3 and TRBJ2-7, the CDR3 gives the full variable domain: EAGVVQSPRYKIIEKKQPVAFWCNPISGHNTLYWYLQNLGQGPELLIRYENEEAVDDSQLPKDRFSAERLKGVDSTLKIQPAELGDSAVYLCASGSQGTYEQYFGPGTRLTVT.